This TCR beta chain was obtained from a study of blood T cell repertoires in COVID-19. Germline V lookup: CDR1 SSHAT, CDR2 FNYEAQ (reference sequence). The CDR3 consists of 15 residues. In the original workflow: Quantification of nucleated cells was approximated via reference gene primer amplification. Here immunoSEQ multiplex PCR was the method, and the copy in TCRdb shows in-frame clones only, minus some. D and trimming were read from the DNA, whereas the V and J calls and clone size are those reported in that table. Counted here are about 230,000 clones, approximately 85% occurring once; the ten biggest clones make up roughly 5%. Worth noting for this clone: One end of the junction does not line up with germline, which may come from a read error.

V is TRBV7-7 and J is TRBJ2-1; D is perhaps TRBD2 (6 bases). The receptor comes from a man aged 50 or older with COVID-19, enrolled during active disease. Sequencing input: peripheral blood. DNA of the CDR3: TGTGCTAGCAGCTTTTCCGGGAGCTCCTACAATGAGCAGTTCTTC. Protein product: CASSFSGSSYNEQFF.